This T cell receptor (beta chain) was found in a study of shared clonotypes between healthy human individuals. Whole-study results and caveats: Sharing across four donors was highest in naive CD4 (approximately 5%) and lowest in memory CD8 (0.4%).

V lost 2 bases to trimming and J lost 6 bases; unmatched junction nucleotides: 4. CDR1 SGHTA and CDR2 FQGNSA come from the germline V gene. The CDR3 length is 14 residues. There were only Caucasian adults among the donors, and all lived in Nashville, Tennessee. Sequenced by immunoSEQ multiplex PCR; TCRdb stores in-frame clones only, minus some. The table includes over a million clones, about 74% detected once. About this clone: What it recognizes is unknown.

The receptor comes from a man aged 18 to 30 in good health. The specimen sequenced was memory CD4+ T cells sorted from blood. Specified subset: CD45RA-negative fraction. V and J are TRBV7-2 and TRBJ1-2; 9 bases fit TRBD1. The CDR3 sequence: CASSLSRDRDGYTF. As DNA, the CDR3 is TGTGCCAGCAGCTTAAGTCGGGACAGGGATGGCTACACCTTC.